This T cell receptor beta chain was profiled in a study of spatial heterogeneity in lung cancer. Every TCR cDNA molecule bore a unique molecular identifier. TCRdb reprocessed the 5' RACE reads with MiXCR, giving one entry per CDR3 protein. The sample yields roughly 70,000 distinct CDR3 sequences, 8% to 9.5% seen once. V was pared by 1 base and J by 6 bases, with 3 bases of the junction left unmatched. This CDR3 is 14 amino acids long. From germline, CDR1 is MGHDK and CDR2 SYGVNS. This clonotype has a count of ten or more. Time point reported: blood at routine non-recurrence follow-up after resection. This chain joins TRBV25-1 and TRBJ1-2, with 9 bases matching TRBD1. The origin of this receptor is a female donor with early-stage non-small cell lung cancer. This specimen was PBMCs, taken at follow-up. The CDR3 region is CASSESGQGHGYTF. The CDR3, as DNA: TGTGCCAGCAGTGAATCGGGACAGGGCCATGGCTACACCTTC.